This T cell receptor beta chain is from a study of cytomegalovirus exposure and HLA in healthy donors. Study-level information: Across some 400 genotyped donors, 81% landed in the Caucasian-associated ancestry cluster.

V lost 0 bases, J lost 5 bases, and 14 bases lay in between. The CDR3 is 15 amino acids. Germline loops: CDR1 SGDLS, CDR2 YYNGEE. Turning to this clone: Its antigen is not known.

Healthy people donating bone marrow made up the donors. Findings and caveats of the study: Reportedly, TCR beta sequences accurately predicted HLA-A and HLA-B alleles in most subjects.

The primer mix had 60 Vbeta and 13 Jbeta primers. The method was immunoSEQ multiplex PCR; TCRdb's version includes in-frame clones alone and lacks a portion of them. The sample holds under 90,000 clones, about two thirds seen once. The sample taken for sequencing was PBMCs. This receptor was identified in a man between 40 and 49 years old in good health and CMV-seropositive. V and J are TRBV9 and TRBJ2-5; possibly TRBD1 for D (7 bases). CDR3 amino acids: CASSVGQGGRETQYF. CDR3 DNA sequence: TGTGCCAGCAGCGTAGGGCAGGGGGGCCGGGAGACCCAGTACTTC.